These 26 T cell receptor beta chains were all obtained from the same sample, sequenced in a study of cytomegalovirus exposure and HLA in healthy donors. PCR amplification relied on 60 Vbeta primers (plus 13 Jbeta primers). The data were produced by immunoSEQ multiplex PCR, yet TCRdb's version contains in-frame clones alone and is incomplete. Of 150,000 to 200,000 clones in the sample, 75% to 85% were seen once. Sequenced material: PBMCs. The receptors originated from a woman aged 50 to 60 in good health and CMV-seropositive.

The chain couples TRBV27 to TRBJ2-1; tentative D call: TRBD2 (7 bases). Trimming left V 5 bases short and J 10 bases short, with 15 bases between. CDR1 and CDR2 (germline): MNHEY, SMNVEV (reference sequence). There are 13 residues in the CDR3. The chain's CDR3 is CASSPRWGGEQFF. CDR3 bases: TGTGCCAGCAGTCCACGGTGGGGGGGCGAGCAGTTCTTC.

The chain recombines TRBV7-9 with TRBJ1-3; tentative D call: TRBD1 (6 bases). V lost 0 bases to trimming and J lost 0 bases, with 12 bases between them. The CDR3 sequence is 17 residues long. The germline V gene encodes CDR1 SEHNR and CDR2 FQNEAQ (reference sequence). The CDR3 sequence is CASSLATGHRSGNTIYF. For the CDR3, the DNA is TGTGCCAGCAGCTTAGCGACGGGACACCGCTCTGGAAACACCATATATTTT.

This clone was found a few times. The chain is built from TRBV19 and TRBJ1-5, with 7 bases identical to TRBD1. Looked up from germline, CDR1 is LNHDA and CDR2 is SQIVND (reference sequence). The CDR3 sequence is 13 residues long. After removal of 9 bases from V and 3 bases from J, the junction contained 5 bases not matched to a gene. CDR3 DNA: TGTGCCAGCAGACAGGGATTCAATCAGCCCCAGCATTTT. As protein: CASRQGFNQPQHF.

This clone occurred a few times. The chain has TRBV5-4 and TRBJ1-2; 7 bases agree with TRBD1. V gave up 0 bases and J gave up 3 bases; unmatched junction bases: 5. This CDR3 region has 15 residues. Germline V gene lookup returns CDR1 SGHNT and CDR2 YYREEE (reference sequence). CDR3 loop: CASSLGGQSDYGYTF. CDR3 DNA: TGTGCCAGCAGCTTGGGGGGACAGAGTGACTATGGCTACACCTTC.

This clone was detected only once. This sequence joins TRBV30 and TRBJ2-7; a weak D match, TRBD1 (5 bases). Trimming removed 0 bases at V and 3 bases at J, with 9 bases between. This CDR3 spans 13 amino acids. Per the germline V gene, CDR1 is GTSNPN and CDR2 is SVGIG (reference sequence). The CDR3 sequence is CAWSVGQGYEQYF. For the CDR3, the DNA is TGTGCCTGGAGTGTAGGGCAGGGCTACGAGCAGTACTTC.

The CDR3 is CARVAHQETQYF. The DNA of the CDR3 is TGCGCCAGGGTAGCGCACCAAGAGACCCAGTACTTC. The chain couples TRBV10-1 to TRBJ2-5, with a weak D call TRBD2 (5 bases). Germline V gene sequence: CDR1 WNHNN, CDR2 SYGVQD (reference sequence). This CDR3 spans 12 amino acids. Trimming removed 9 bases at V and 0 bases at J, with 8 bases between.

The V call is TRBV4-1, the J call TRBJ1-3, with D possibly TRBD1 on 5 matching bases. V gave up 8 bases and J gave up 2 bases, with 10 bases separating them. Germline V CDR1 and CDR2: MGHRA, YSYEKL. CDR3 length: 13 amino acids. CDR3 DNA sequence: TGCGCCAGCGGAGGGGACGCTGGAAACACCATATATTTT. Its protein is CASGGDAGNTIYF.

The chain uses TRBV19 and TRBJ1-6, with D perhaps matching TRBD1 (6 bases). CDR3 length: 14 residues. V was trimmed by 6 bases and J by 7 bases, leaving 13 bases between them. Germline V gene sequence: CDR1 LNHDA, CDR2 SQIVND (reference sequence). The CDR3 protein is CASRIRTENSPLHF. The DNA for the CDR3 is TGTGCCAGTAGAATCCGGACAGAAAATTCACCCCTCCACTTT.

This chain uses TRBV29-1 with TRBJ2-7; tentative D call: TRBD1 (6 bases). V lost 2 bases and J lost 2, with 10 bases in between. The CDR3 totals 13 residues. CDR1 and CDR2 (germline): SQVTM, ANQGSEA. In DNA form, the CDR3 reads TGCAGCGTTGAAAGGGGACAACCCTACGAGCAGTACTTC. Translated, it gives CSVERGQPYEQYF.

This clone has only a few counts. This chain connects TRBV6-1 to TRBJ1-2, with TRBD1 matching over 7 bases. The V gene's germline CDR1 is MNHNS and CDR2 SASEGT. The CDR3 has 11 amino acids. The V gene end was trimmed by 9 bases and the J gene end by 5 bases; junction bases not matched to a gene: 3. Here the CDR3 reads CASTGAYGYTF. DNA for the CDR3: TGTGCCAGTACAGGGGCTTATGGCTACACCTTC.

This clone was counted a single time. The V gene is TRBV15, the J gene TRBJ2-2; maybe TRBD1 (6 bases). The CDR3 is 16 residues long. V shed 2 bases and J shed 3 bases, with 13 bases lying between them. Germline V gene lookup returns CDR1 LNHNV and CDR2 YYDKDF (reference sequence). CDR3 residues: CATSRPTGPYTGELFF. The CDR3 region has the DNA TGTGCCACCAGCAGACCGACAGGCCCTTACACCGGGGAGCTGTTTTTT.

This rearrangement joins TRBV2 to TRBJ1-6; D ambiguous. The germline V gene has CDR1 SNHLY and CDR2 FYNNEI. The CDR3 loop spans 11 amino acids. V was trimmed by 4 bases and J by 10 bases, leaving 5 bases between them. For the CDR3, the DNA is TGTGCCAGCAGTGGGAGCTCACCCCTCCACTTT. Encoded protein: CASSGSSPLHF.

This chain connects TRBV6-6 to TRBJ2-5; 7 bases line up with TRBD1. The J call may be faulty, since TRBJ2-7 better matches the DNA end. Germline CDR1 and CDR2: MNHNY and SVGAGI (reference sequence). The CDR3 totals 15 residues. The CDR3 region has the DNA TGTGCCAGCAGTTACTATGAGACAGGGTTCTACGAGCAGTACTTC. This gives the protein CASSYYETGFYEQYF.

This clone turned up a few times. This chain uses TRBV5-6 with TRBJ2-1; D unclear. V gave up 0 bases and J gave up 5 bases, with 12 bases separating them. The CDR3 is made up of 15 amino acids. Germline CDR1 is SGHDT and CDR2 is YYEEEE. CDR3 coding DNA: TGTGCCAGCAGCTTGGTACGCGCCCTAGACAATGAGCAGTTCTTC. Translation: CASSLVRALDNEQFF.

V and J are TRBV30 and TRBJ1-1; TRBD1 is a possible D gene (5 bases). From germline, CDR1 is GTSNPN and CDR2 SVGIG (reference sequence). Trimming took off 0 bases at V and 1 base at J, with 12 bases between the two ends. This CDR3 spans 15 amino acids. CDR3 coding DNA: TGTGCCTGGAGTGTTATCGACAGAAAGAACACTGAAGCTTTCTTT. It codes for CAWSVIDRKNTEAFF.

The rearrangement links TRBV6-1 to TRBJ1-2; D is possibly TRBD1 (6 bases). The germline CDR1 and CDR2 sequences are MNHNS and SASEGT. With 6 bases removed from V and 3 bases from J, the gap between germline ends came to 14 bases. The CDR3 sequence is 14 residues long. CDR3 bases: TGTGCCAGCAGAGACTGGGACACGGACTATGGCTACACCTTC. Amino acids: CASRDWDTDYGYTF.

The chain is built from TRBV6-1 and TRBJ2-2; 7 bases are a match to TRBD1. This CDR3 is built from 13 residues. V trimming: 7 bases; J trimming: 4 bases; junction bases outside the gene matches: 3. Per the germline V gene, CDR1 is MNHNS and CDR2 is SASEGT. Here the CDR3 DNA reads TGTGCCAGCAAAGGGGGCGGCACCGGGGAGCTGTTTTTT. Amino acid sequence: CASKGGGTGELFF.

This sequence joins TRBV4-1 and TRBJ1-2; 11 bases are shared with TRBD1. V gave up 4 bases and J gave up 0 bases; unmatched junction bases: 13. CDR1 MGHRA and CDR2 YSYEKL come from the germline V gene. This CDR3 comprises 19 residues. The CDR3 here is CASSLAGRGTGGSNYGYTF. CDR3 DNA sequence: TGCGCCAGCAGCCTCGCGGGACGGGGGACAGGGGGATCTAACTATGGCTACACCTTC.

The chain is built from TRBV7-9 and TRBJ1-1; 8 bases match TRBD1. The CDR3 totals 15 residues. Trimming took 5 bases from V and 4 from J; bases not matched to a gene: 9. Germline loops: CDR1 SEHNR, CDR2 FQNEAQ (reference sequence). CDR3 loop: CASSPLTGGGTEAFF. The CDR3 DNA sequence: TGTGCCAGCAGCCCCCTAACAGGGGGAGGCACTGAAGCTTTCTTT.

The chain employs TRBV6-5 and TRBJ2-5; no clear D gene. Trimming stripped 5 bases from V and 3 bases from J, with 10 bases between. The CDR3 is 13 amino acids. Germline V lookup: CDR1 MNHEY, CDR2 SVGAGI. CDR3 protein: CASSTVAEETQYF. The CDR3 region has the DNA TGTGCCAGCAGTACCGTAGCCGAAGAGACCCAGTACTTC.

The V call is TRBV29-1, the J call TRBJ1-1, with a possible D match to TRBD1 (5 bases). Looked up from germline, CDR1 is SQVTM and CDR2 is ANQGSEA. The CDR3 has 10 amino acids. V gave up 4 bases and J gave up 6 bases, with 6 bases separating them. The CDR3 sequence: CSVGTSEAFF. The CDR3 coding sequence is TGCAGCGTTGGGACATCTGAAGCTTTCTTT.

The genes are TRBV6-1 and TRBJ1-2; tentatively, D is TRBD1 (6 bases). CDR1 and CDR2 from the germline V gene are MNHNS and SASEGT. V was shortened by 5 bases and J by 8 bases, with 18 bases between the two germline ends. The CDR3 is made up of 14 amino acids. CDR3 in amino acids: CASSSLGGRGGYTF. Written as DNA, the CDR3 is TGTGCCAGCAGTAGCTTGGGGGGGAGGGGGGGCTACACCTTC.

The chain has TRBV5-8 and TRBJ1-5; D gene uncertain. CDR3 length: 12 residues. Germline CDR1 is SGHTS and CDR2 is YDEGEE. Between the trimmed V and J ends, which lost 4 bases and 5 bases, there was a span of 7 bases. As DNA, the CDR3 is TGTGCCAGCAGCCCCTTCCATCAGCCCCAGCATTTT. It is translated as CASSPFHQPQHF.

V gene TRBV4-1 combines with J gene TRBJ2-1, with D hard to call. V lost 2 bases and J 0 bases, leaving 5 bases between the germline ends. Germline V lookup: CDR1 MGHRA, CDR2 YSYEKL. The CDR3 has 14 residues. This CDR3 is CASSQIHSYNEQFF. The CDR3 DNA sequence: TGCGCCAGCAGCCAAATCCACTCCTACAATGAGCAGTTCTTC.

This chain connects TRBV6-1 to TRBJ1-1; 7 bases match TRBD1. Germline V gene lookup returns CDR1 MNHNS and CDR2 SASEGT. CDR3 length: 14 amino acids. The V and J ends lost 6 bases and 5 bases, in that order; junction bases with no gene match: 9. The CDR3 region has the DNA TGTGCCAGCAGCATAAGACAGGGTGGAACTGAAGCTTTCTTT. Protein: CASSIRQGGTEAFF.

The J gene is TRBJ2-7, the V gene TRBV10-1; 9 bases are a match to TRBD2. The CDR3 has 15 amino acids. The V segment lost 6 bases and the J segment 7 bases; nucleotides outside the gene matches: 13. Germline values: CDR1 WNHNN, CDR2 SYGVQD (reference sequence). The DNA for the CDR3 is TGCGCCAGCAGGGTGACTAGCGGCGCGCCCAGGGAGCAGTACTTC. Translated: CASRVTSGAPREQYF.